The rows below give T cell receptor beta chains drawn from one sample of a study of cytomegalovirus exposure and HLA in healthy donors. TCRdb's copy holds only in-frame clones and misses some; the assay was immunoSEQ multiplex PCR. The table records roughly 45,000 clones, 60% to 80% of them present only once. The sample was PBMCs. These receptors all stem from a young man in good health and CMV-seronegative. The CDR3 runs from the conserved cysteine through the conserved F or W. The D gene is left open where the match is weak. Only some rows state a clone size, as once, few, many or a class for expanded clones.

V,D,size,J,CDR3,DNA
TRBV6-1,TRBD1,.,TRBJ2-2,CASTGAGEWAGELFF,TGTGCCAGTACAGGGGCCGGAGAATGGGCCGGGGAGCTGTTTTTT
TRBV28,.,.,TRBJ2-7,CASRGSSYEQYF,TGTGCCAGCCGGGGGTCTTCCTACGAGCAGTACTTC
TRBV11-3,.,.,TRBJ1-5,CASSQMGPQGSNQPQHF,TGTGCCAGCAGCCAAATGGGACCCCAGGGGAGCAATCAGCCCCAGCATTTT
TRBV27,.,.,TRBJ1-1,CASSLDSGTEAFF,TGTGCCAGCAGTTTAGACAGTGGAACTGAAGCTTTCTTT
TRBV11-2,.,.,TRBJ2-1,CASSPRRDAQFF,TGTGCCAGCAGCCCCCGACGGGATGCACAGTTCTTC
TRBV5-1,.,.,TRBJ1-2,CASSLGLSNYGYTF,TGCGCCAGCAGCTTGGGACTGTCTAACTATGGCTACACCTTC
TRBV2,TRBD1,.,TRBJ1-5,CASSRTRWTGSNQPQHF,TGTGCCAGCAGCCGGACAAGATGGACAGGGAGTAATCAGCCCCAGCATTTT
TRBV11-2,TRBD1,.,TRBJ2-3,CASSLRADRGTDTQYF,TGTGCCAGCAGCTTGAGGGCGGACAGGGGCACAGATACGCAGTATTTT
TRBV4-3,TRBD1,.,TRBJ1-1,CASSQGTGTMNTEAFF,TGCGCCAGCAGCCAGGGGACAGGTACCATGAACACTGAAGCTTTCTTT
TRBV4-1,.,.,TRBJ1-3,CASSQDNSPGSGNTIYF,TGCGCCAGCAGCCAGGACAACTCTCCCGGCTCTGGAAACACCATATATTTT
TRBV29-1,TRBD1,.,TRBJ1-2,CSVEVRDRDFAANYGYTF,TGCAGCGTTGAAGTCCGGGACAGGGATTTTGCAGCTAACTATGGCTACACCTTC
TRBV4-2,TRBD2,.,TRBJ2-5,CASSPGLASTQTQYF,TGTGCCAGCAGCCCGGGACTAGCATCGACCCAGACCCAGTACTTC
TRBV7-9,.,.,TRBJ2-5,CASSLGSSQETQYF,TGTGCCAGCAGCTTAGGTAGCAGCCAAGAGACCCAGTACTTC
TRBV5-1,TRBD1,.,TRBJ2-7,CASSLGQGSYEQYF,TGCGCCAGCAGCTTGGGACAGGGATCCTACGAGCAGTACTTC
TRBV18,TRBD1,.,TRBJ2-7,CASSPRTGWEQYF,TGTGCCAGCTCACCAAGGACAGGGTGGGAGCAGTACTTC
TRBV5-5,.,.,TRBJ1-5,CASSLVPSSGNQPQHF,TGTGCCAGCAGCTTGGTCCCCAGCAGCGGCAATCAGCCCCAGCATTTT
TRBV5-1,TRBD1,.,TRBJ1-5,CASSPAQGSQPQHF,TGCGCCAGCAGCCCGGCACAGGGGTCTCAGCCCCAGCATTTT
TRBV5-4,TRBD2,.,TRBJ2-7,CASSTGGPEQYF,TGTGCCAGCAGCACGGGGGGTCCCGAGCAGTACTTC
TRBV5-1,.,few,TRBJ1-6,CASSRGGADSPLHF,TGCGCCAGCAGCCGCGGGGGGGCCGATTCACCCCTCCACTTT
TRBV5-1,TRBD2,.,TRBJ2-7,CASSASSGTLYEQYF,TGCGCCAGCAGCGCTTCTAGCGGGACGCTCTACGAGCAGTACTTC
TRBV5-4,TRBD2,.,TRBJ2-1,CASSRTTSGSGNEQFF,TGTGCCAGCAGCCGGACTACTAGCGGGAGTGGTAATGAGCAGTTCTTC
TRBV30,.,few,TRBJ2-7,CAWSVSGGRSYEQYF,TGTGCCTGGAGTGTTAGCGGAGGGCGCTCCTACGAGCAGTACTTC
TRBV4-2,TRBD1,few,TRBJ1-1,CASSQDRRQGVDTEAFF,TGTGCCAGCAGCCAAGATCGGAGACAGGGGGTTGACACTGAAGCTTTCTTT
TRBV11-1,TRBD1,.,TRBJ2-1,CASSLEVGTGGLNEQFF,TGTGCCAGCAGCTTAGAAGTAGGGACAGGAGGACTCAATGAGCAGTTCTTC
TRBV6-5,.,.,TRBJ2-5,CASATKQVQETQYF,TGTGCCAGCGCGACCAAACAGGTTCAAGAGACCCAGTACTTC
TRBV9,TRBD2,.,TRBJ2-3,CASSPLVAGGGTDTQYF,TGTGCCAGCAGCCCTCTGGTGGCGGGAGGGGGCACAGATACGCAGTATTTT
TRBV19,TRBD2,.,TRBJ2-6,CASSIVRTSGRFGANVLTF,TGTGCCAGTAGTATAGTCCGGACTAGCGGGAGGTTTGGGGCCAACGTCCTGACTTTC
TRBV19,.,.,TRBJ1-1,CASSIGGGSEAFF,TGTGCCAGTAGTATTGGCGGGGGATCCGAAGCTTTCTTT
TRBV27,.,.,TRBJ1-5,CASSLVRNQPQHF,TGTGCCAGCAGTTTAGTCCGGAATCAGCCCCAGCATTTT
TRBV4-3,TRBD1,.,TRBJ1-3,CASSQDTGDGNTIYF,TGCGCCAGCAGCCAAGATACAGGGGATGGAAACACCATATATTTT
TRBV19,TRBD1,.,TRBJ1-5,CASSIGDRDSNQPQHF,TGTGCCAGTAGTATAGGGGACAGGGATAGCAATCAGCCCCAGCATTTT
TRBV5-4,.,.,TRBJ2-7,CASSLGDGTGAYEQYF,TGTGCCAGCAGCTTGGGCGACGGGACGGGGGCCTACGAGCAGTACTTC
TRBV15,TRBD2,once,TRBJ2-1,CATKEPPGGINEQFF,TGTGCCACCAAAGAGCCCCCGGGAGGTATCAATGAGCAGTTCTTC
TRBV5-1,TRBD1,once,TRBJ2-7,CASNRGTGSDEQYF,TGCGCCAGCAACAGAGGGACAGGGAGTGACGAGCAGTACTTC
TRBV6-5,TRBD1,.,TRBJ2-3,CASRKNSQGAGTQYF,TGTGCCAGCAGAAAAAACTCCCAGGGGGCGGGTACGCAGTATTTT
TRBV5-6,.,.,TRBJ2-1,CASSLVWGSHNEQFF,TGTGCCAGCAGCTTGGTCTGGGGCTCCCACAATGAGCAGTTCTTC
TRBV19,TRBD2,.,TRBJ2-7,CASSSGLAGVIFSDEQYF,TGTGCCAGTAGCTCTGGACTAGCGGGAGTTATATTTTCGGACGAGCAGTACTTC
TRBV11-2,.,.,TRBJ1-2,CASSPSSGSAYGYTF,TGTGCCAGCAGCCCATCCTCGGGGTCTGCCTATGGCTACACCTTC
TRBV4-2,TRBD1,.,TRBJ1-2,CASSQGGEGQVKGYTF,TGTGCCAGCAGCCAAGGGGGAGAGGGACAGGTGAAAGGCTACACCTTC
TRBV9,.,once,TRBJ2-5,CASGGRGSPLIKETQYF,TGTGCCAGCGGAGGCCGGGGTAGCCCGCTGATTAAAGAGACCCAGTACTTC
TRBV28,TRBD1,.,TRBJ1-2,CASSSYRQGLGGYTF,TGTGCCAGCAGTTCCTACCGACAGGGGTTGGGTGGCTACACCTTC
TRBV5-4,TRBD1,.,TRBJ2-1,CASSPTSQGANEQFF,TGTGCCAGCAGCCCCACGTCTCAGGGGGCCAATGAGCAGTTCTTC
TRBV10-3,.,.,TRBJ2-1,CAIGPVTEENEQFF,TGTGCCATCGGTCCAGTTACGGAGGAAAATGAGCAGTTCTTC
TRBV18,TRBD1,.,TRBJ2-7,CASSPGTGGPYEQYF,TGTGCCAGCTCACCGGGGACAGGGGGGCCCTACGAGCAGTACTTC
TRBV30,TRBD2,.,TRBJ2-7,CAWATRGSGSSYEQYF,TGTGCCTGGGCTACCCGGGGTAGCGGGAGTTCTTACGAGCAGTACTTC
TRBV7-2,.,once,TRBJ1-5,CASSLDYGQYSNQPQHF,TGTGCCAGCAGCTTAGATTATGGGCAGTACAGCAATCAGCCCCAGCATTTT
TRBV4-2,TRBD2,.,TRBJ2-5,CASSQQVAGDREETQYF,TGTGCCAGCAGCCAACAAGTAGCGGGAGATCGGGAAGAGACCCAGTACTTC
TRBV9,TRBD1,few,TRBJ2-7,CASSVGPRDRGFLYEQYF,TGTGCCAGCAGCGTAGGGCCTAGGGACAGGGGGTTCCTCTACGAGCAGTACTTC
TRBV7-3,TRBD1,.,TRBJ1-1,CASSLRTGGITEAFF,TGTGCCAGCAGCCTAAGGACAGGGGGAATCACTGAAGCTTTCTTT
TRBV21-1,.,.,TRBJ1-1,CASSKVGRIGREAFF,TGTGCCAGCAGCAAAGTTGGCAGGATTGGGCGTGAAGCTTTCTTT
TRBV7-8,.,.,TRBJ1-6,CASSLSDSSYNSPLHF,TGTGCCAGCAGTTTGTCGGACAGCTCCTATAATTCACCCCTCCACTTT
TRBV6-8,TRBD1,few,TRBJ2-4,CATPPTGTGGECPVAKNIQYF,TGTGCCACCCCCCCTACCGGGACAGGGGGCGAGTGCCCAGTAGCCAAAAACATTCAGTACTTC
TRBV28,TRBD2,once,TRBJ2-2,CASRTGTTDTGELFF,TGTGCCAGCAGAACCGGGACTACGGACACCGGGGAGCTGTTTTTT
TRBV4-1,TRBD1,.,TRBJ1-2,CASSQGGGEDYGYTF,TGCGCCAGCAGCCAAGGAGGGGGCGAGGACTATGGCTACACCTTC
TRBV7-2,.,few,TRBJ2-2,CASRFTNTGELFF,TGTGCCAGCAGGTTTACGAACACCGGGGAGCTGTTTTTT
TRBV7-7,TRBD2,few,TRBJ2-1,CASSHLTTSGRTGAYNEQFF,TGTGCCAGCAGCCACCTTACAACTAGCGGGAGGACTGGTGCCTACAATGAGCAGTTCTTC
TRBV11-2,.,.,TRBJ2-7,CASSLYASYEQYF,TGTGCCAGCAGCCTATACGCATCCTACGAGCAGTACTTC
TRBV6-5,TRBD1,few,TRBJ1-2,CASRSPHRGPHGYTF,TGTGCCAGCAGATCACCTCACAGGGGCCCCCATGGCTACACCTTC
TRBV27,.,.,TRBJ2-1,CASSLERPRPDNEQFF,TGTGCCAGCAGTTTGGAGCGTCCCAGACCCGACAATGAGCAGTTCTTC
TRBV6-1,.,.,TRBJ2-2,CASSDAVSGELFF,TGTGCCAGCAGTGATGCGGTTTCCGGGGAGCTGTTTTTT